The 17 T cell receptor beta chains presented below share a single source sample, sequenced in a study of cytomegalovirus exposure and HLA in healthy donors. PCR was performed using 60 Vbeta and 13 Jbeta primers. Clones were read by immunoSEQ multiplex PCR, and TCRdb kept only the in-frame ones, dropping some. The sample has under 250,000 clones, about 81% seen once. Sequenced: PBMCs. The receptors stem from a woman aged 60-75 years in good health and CMV-seropositive.

The chain combines TRBV28 with TRBJ2-7, with 13 bases fitting TRBD2. Per germline, CDR1 MDHEN and CDR2 SYDVKM. The V segment lost 4 bases and the J segment 0 bases; nucleotides outside the gene matches: 3. The CDR3 covers 16 residues. CDR3 residues: CASSWGTSGASYEQYF. DNA for the CDR3: TGTGCCAGCAGTTGGGGGACTAGCGGGGCCTCCTACGAGCAGTACTTC.

The CDR3 DNA reads as TGTGCCCGCTCCGGAGGGAGGGGCACAGATACGCAGTATTTT. The encoded protein is CARSGGRGTDTQYF. The chain links TRBV27 to TRBJ2-3, with 7 bases matching TRBD2. From germline, CDR1 is MNHEY and CDR2 SMNVEV (reference sequence). V shed 11 bases, J shed 1 base, and the junction held 9 bases outside the gene matches. The CDR3 contains 14 residues.

The rearrangement uses TRBV25-1 and TRBJ2-1; 8 bases are a match to TRBD2. The germline gives CDR1 MGHDK, CDR2 SYGVNS. V lost 2 bases to trimming and J lost 3 bases; unmatched junction nucleotides: 12. The length of the CDR3 is 18 residues. The CDR3 is CASSEVVGAGVFYNEQFF. The CDR3 nucleotides are TGTGCCAGCAGTGAAGTCGTGGGAGCGGGAGTTTTCTACAATGAGCAGTTCTTC.

The chain employs TRBV5-5 and TRBJ2-4, with TRBD1 matching over 8 bases. The CDR3 loop spans 14 amino acids. V was pared by 4 bases and J by 9 bases, with 9 bases of the junction left unmatched. Germline CDR1 SGHKS, CDR2 YYEKEE (reference sequence). CDR3 residues: CASSGRTGLGIQYF. The CDR3 DNA is TGTGCCAGCAGCGGGAGGACAGGGTTGGGCATTCAGTACTTC.

The rearrangement uses TRBV7-3 and TRBJ2-2, with TRBD2 matching over 14 bases. The junction had 12 bases not matched to a gene; V was cut back by 4 bases and J by 5 bases. CDR1 and CDR2 (germline): SGHTA, FQGTGA. This CDR3 region has 19 residues. Here the CDR3 DNA reads TGTGCCAGCAGCTCCCGGGGAGGGACTAGCGGGAGTTGGACCGGGGAGCTGTTTTTT. As protein: CASSSRGGTSGSWTGELFF.

This clone was observed a single time. The chain combines TRBV28 with TRBJ2-4; D is undetermined. Germline CDR1 reads MDHEN; CDR2 reads SYDVKM. This CDR3 has 15 residues. V lost 2 bases and J 0 bases, leaving 8 bases between the germline ends. The CDR3 sequence is CASSLDLLAKNIQYF. The CDR3 region has the DNA TGTGCCAGCAGTTTAGACTTGCTAGCCAAAAACATTCAGTACTTC.

The CDR3 here is CASSLGQGVHEQYF. The CDR3 region has the DNA TGTGCCAGCAGTTTAGGACAGGGGGTGCACGAGCAGTACTTC. V usage is TRBV28 and J usage is TRBJ2-5; TRBD1 agrees at 10 bases. The end of the DNA aligns better with TRBJ2-7, so the J call may be wrong. This CDR3 region has 14 residues. The V gene's germline CDR1 is MDHEN and CDR2 SYDVKM.

The CDR3 region has the DNA TGTGCCAGCAGCTTAGGCAGGGGGCGCCCCGAGCAGTACTTC. Its translation is CASSLGRGRPEQYF. The chain is built from TRBV7-2 and TRBJ2-7; 8 nucleotides agree with TRBD1. Germline V lookup: CDR1 SGHTA, CDR2 FQGNSA. The CDR3 length is 14 residues. Germline trimming cut 1 base from V and 6 bases from J; bases unmatched to any gene: 5.

V and J are TRBV4-1 and TRBJ1-1, with 8 nucleotides matching TRBD1. CDR3 length: 12 residues. The ends lost 7 bases at V and 12 bases at J; junction bases unmatched: 10. Looked up from germline, CDR1 is MGHRA and CDR2 is YSYEKL. In DNA form, the CDR3 reads TGCGCCAGCACCTCCGACAGGGGAAAAACTTTCTTT. Its translation is CASTSDRGKTFF.

This clone showed up many times. The chain recombines TRBV11-2 with TRBJ2-3; unclear D gene. CDR3 length: 14 residues. The V end was cut by 5 bases, the J end by 2 bases, with 11 bases between. The V gene's germline CDR1 is SGHAT and CDR2 FQNNGV. CDR3 bases: TGTGCCAGCAGCCTCAGGCCTTTCACAGATACGCAGTATTTT. The encoded protein is CASSLRPFTDTQYF.

For the CDR3, the DNA is TGTGCCAGCAGCTTAGCTTTTACAGGGAATGAAAAACTGTTTTTT. Protein: CASSLAFTGNEKLFF. This chain links TRBV7-9 with TRBJ1-4, with D tentatively TRBD1 (6 bases). The CDR3 runs 15 residues. Germline CDR1 and CDR2: SEHNR and FQNEAQ (reference sequence). Trimming pared 0 bases from V and 5 bases from J, leaving 10 bases between.

The V and J genes are TRBV19 and TRBJ2-2; TRBD1 matches 9 bases. V gave up 5 bases and J gave up 3 bases; unmatched junction bases: 7. This CDR3 comprises 16 residues. Per the germline V gene, CDR1 is LNHDA and CDR2 is SQIVND (reference sequence). CDR3 sequence reads: CASSGRDRADTGELFF. Here the CDR3 DNA reads TGTGCCAGTAGTGGCCGGGACAGGGCAGACACCGGGGAGCTGTTTTTT. Looking up the rest from reference TRBV19 and TRBJ2-2 gives the full variable domain: DGGITQSPKYLFRKEGQNVTLSCEQNLNHDAMYWYRQDPGQGLRLIYYSQIVNDFQKGDIAEGYSVSREKKESFPLTVTSAQKNPTAFYLCASSGRDRADTGELFFGEGSRLTVL.

This chain links TRBV27 with TRBJ2-7, with a weak D call TRBD2 (6 bases). CDR3 length equals 10 residues. CDR1 is MNHEY, CDR2 SMNVEV, per germline (reference sequence). V was cut by 8 bases and J by 7 bases, with 9 bases left in between. The CDR3 loop is CASGSGEQYF. As DNA, the CDR3 is TGTGCCAGCGGCAGCGGGGAGCAGTACTTC.

Regarding this clone: Other nucleotide sequences from this sample produce the same CDR3. This chain connects TRBV11-2 to TRBJ1-1, with D tentatively TRBD1 (5 bases). Per germline, CDR1 SGHAT and CDR2 FQNNGV. This CDR3 is built from 13 residues. Trimming removed 5 bases from V and 0 bases from J, with 7 bases in between. CDR3 residues: CASSPGLNTEAFF. The CDR3 region has the DNA TGTGCCAGCAGCCCAGGGTTGAACACTGAAGCTTTCTTT.

V usage is TRBV5-1 and J usage is TRBJ2-7, with a tentative D call TRBD1 (5 bases). V was shortened by 5 bases and J by 5 bases, with 11 bases between the two germline ends. CDR3 length equals 12 residues. Germline CDR1 is SGHRS and CDR2 is YFSETQ. The CDR3 coding sequence is TGCGCCAGCAGTCCCCCAGGGAACGAGCAGTACTTC. It codes for CASSPPGNEQYF. The full variable domain, completed using reference TRBV5-1 and TRBJ2-7, is KAGVTQTPRYLIKTRGQQVTLSCSPISGHRSVSWYQQTPGQGLQFLFEYFSETQRNKGNFPGRFSGRQFSNSRSEMNVSTLELGDSALYLCASSPPGNEQYFGPGTRLTVT.

The chain combines TRBV5-1 with TRBJ1-2, with 9 bases identical to TRBD1. CDR3 length equals 16 residues. J was trimmed by 4 bases and V by 4 bases; bases with no gene match: 11. CDR1 SGHRS and CDR2 YFSETQ come from the germline V gene. In nucleotides, the CDR3 is TGCGCCAGCAGCCTCCGGGACAGGGCCCGGGGCTATGGCTACACCTTC. Its protein is CASSLRDRARGYGYTF.

This sequence joins TRBV6-1 and TRBJ2-5, with TRBD2 matching over 7 bases. Unmatched junction bases numbered 7, after V lost 1 base and J lost 5 bases. CDR3 length equals 15 residues. Per germline, CDR1 MNHNS and CDR2 SASEGT. CDR3 nucleotides: TGTGCCAGCAGTGAAGAGGGGCGGGAGTGGGAGACCCAGTACTTC. Protein product: CASSEEGREWETQYF.